Listed below are T cell receptor beta chains from one sample, sequenced in a study of blood T cell repertoires in COVID-19. Here immunoSEQ multiplex PCR was the method, and the copy in TCRdb shows in-frame clones only, minus some. Among around 200,000 clones, more than 85% were seen once, and the ten largest hold 5.5% to 8.5%. Material for sequencing was peripheral blood. The receptors here all came from a woman of 80 years or more in a cohort sampled during active or convalescent COVID-19. Both conserved end residues are part of each CDR3. A D gene is named only where the DNA matches it firmly. Not all rows give a size; the values are once, few, many and, for expanded clones, a class.

clone_size cdr3_length d_call j_call v_call cdr3_nt cdr3_aa
. 16 TRBD1 TRBJ1-2 TRBV7-2 TGTGCCAGCAGCCCGTCCGGGACAGGGAGAGGCTATGGCTACACCTTC CASSPSGTGRGYGYTF
. 15 . TRBJ1-4 TRBV5-6 TGTGCCAGCAGCTGGGGAGCCTACGGCAGTGAAAAACTGTTTTTT CASSWGAYGSEKLFF
few 16 . TRBJ2-1 TRBV4-2 TGTGCCAGCAGCCAAGGGAGTAGCGGCGCCTACAATGAGCAGTTCTTC CASSQGSSGAYNEQFF
. 16 TRBD1 TRBJ1-5 TRBV6-1 TGTGCCAGCAGTGAAGAGGGGACAGGGACGCAGGGGCCCCAGCATTTT CASSEEGTGTQGPQHF
. 14 TRBD1 TRBJ1-2 TRBV2 TGTGCCAGCAGCGCCGACAGGGTTACTTTTGGCTACACCTTC CASSADRVTFGYTF
few 15 . TRBJ1-5 TRBV6-5 TGTGCCAGCAGTTCCCTGGACGGACACAATCAGCCCCAGCATTTT CASSSLDGHNQPQHF
. 14 . TRBJ2-5 TRBV3-1/TRBV3-2 TGTGCCAGCAGCCTCAAATGGGACTCCCAGCCCCAGTACTTC CASSLKWDSQPQYF
. 17 TRBD1 TRBJ1-6 TRBV18 TGTGCCAGCTCACCCCAACAGGGGAGGCGCTATAATTCACCCCTCCACTTT CASSPQQGRRYNSPLHF
. 17 TRBD1 TRBJ1-1 TRBV28 TGTGCCAGCAGGAATGCCGGGACAGGGTTCATGAACACTGAAGCTTTCTTT CASRNAGTGFMNTEAFF
. 13 TRBD2 TRBJ2-7 TRBV5-1 TGCGCCAGCACTAGCGGGGGCCGCTACGAGCAGTACTTC CASTSGGRYEQYF
few 15 TRBD2 TRBJ2-1 TRBV6-2/TRBV6-3 TGTGCCAGCAGTAGGACTAGCGGGGGATGGGATGAGCAGTTCTTC CASSRTSGGWDEQFF
. 18 TRBD1 TRBJ1-3 TRBV6-4 TGTGCCAGCAGTGACTCGAGAAGGGACAGGGGACCTGGAAACACCATATATTTT CASSDSRRDRGPGNTIYF
. 14 . TRBJ1-1 TRBV9 TGTGCCAGCAGCGTAGAGCAGGGGTACACTGAAGCTTTCTTT CASSVEQGYTEAFF
. 15 . TRBJ1-5 TRBV5-5 TGTGCCAGCAGCTTGGATCCCCAAGGAGATCAGCCCCAGCATTTT CASSLDPQGDQPQHF
. 17 . TRBJ1-6 TRBV6-2/TRBV6-3 TGTGCCAGCAGTTACTCGAGTCTAAGCTCCTATAATTCACCCCTCCACTTT CASSYSSLSSYNSPLHF
. 13 . TRBJ2-6 TRBV30 TGTGCCCGGGGGAACTCTGGGGCCAACGTCCTGACTTTC CARGNSGANVLTF
. 13 . TRBJ2-7 TRBV25-1 TGTGCCAGCAGTGAGGCGGGGTTTAACGAGCAGTACTTC CASSEAGFNEQYF
. 15 . TRBJ2-7 TRBV6-1 TGTGCCAGCAGTGAAGCAACGGGGAGTAGCTACGAGCAGTACTTC CASSEATGSSYEQYF
. 15 TRBD2 TRBJ2-1 TRBV13 TGTGCCAGCAGCTTAGGGGGAGGGCCGGGTAATGAGCAGTTCTTC CASSLGGGPGNEQFF
. 15 TRBD1 TRBJ2-5 TRBV5-1 TGCGCCAGCAGCTTGGGGACAGGGGTAGGGGAGACCCAGTACTTC CASSLGTGVGETQYF
once 13 TRBD1 TRBJ1-2 TRBV6-5 TGTGCCAGCATCAACAGGGGAGAGGGTGGCTACACCTTC CASINRGEGGYTF
few 16 TRBD1 TRBJ1-6 TRBV5-1 TGCGCCAGCAGCTTCGACCCGGGACAGGGGATTTCACCCCTCCACTTT CASSFDPGQGISPLHF
. 13 . TRBJ1-4 TRBV6-5 TGTGCCAGCAAATCGTTCGAGAATGAAAAACTGTTTTTT CASKSFENEKLFF
. 15 TRBD2 TRBJ2-1 TRBV29-1 TGCAGCGGGGTCTTACTAGCGGGTGCCTACAATGAGCAGTTCTTC CSGVLLAGAYNEQFF
. 12 . TRBJ2-3 TRBV11-3 TGTGCCAGCAGCTTACCTCAGTCATCGCAGTATTTT CASSLPQSSQYF
. 13 TRBD1 TRBJ1-2 TRBV7-9 TGTGCCAGCCGCACGGGACAGGGAGGCGGCTACACCTTC CASRTGQGGGYTF
. 14 . TRBJ1-1 TRBV6-5 TGTGCCAGCAGTTACTCGATTGGCAGCACTGAAGCTTTCTTT CASSYSIGSTEAFF